This T cell receptor (beta chain) was retrieved from a study of Graves' ophthalmopathy and Graves' hyperthyroidism. Hyperthyroidism cases were recent diagnoses of under 2 months' duration in people aged 18 to 65. Uncontrolled infections, other autoimmune diseases, pregnancy or lactation barred patients from enrollment. The CDR3 spans 15 residues. Trimming at V came to 7 bases and at J to 6 bases, leaving 9 bases not matched to a gene. CDR1 LNHDA and CDR2 SQIVND come from the germline V gene (reference sequence). For repertoire sequencing, the TCR beta CDR3 regions were amplified from RNA transcripts. After a first-round RT-PCR with HTBI primers, a second-round multiplex PCR was run. TCRdb processed the multiplex PCR reads anew with MiXCR; each CDR3 protein has one entry. In the table there are 600,000 to 650,000 distinct CDR3 sequences, about 20% of which are singletons. This clonotype was recorded many times.

The TCR was taken from a woman between 18 and 30 years old with stable Graves' hyperthyroidism. Some clones in this sample may be carry-over from other donors' samples. The rearrangement joins TRBV19 to TRBJ1-5, with 10 bases aligning to TRBD1. Sequencing input: peripheral blood. This CDR3 is CASKRGQGEPQPQHF. CDR3 bases: TGTGCCAGTAAGCGAGGACAGGGGGAACCTCAGCCCCAGCATTTT. Full variable domain (remainder filled in from reference TRBV19 and TRBJ1-5): DGGITQSPKYLFRKEGQNVTLSCEQNLNHDAMYWYRQDPGQGLRLIYYSQIVNDFQKGDIAEGYSVSREKKESFPLTVTSAQKNPTAFYLCASKRGQGEPQPQHFGDGTRLSIL.